This T cell receptor (beta chain) was found in a study of blood T cell repertoires in COVID-19. Overall study context: Collection of acute and convalescent COVID-19 samples took place in the United States, Italy and Spain. The cDNA or gDNA used as material had been derived from T cells, B-cell-depleted T cells, or PBMCs.

Original processing notes: Estimation of nucleated cell counts relied on the amplification of reference gene primers. Data came from immunoSEQ multiplex PCR; TCRdb stores just in-frame clones and leaves some out. The V and J calls and clone size are taken from that table; D and trimming were inferred from the DNA. The table records about 210,000 clones, approximately 80% of them present only once. V was trimmed by 1 base and J by 5 bases, leaving 11 bases between them. The CDR3 sequence is 14 residues long. Germline loops: CDR1 SGHRS, CDR2 YFSETQ. This rearrangement joins TRBV5-1 to TRBJ2-3; the D gene is possibly TRBD1 (6 bases). This TCR was recovered from a human donor in a cohort sampled during active COVID-19. The sequencing input was peripheral blood. Here the CDR3 reads CASSLYRAGDTQYF. The DNA of the CDR3 is TGCGCCAGCAGCTTGTACAGGGCAGGAGATACGCAGTATTTT. The full variable domain, its missing parts supplied by reference TRBV5-1 and TRBJ2-3, is KAGVTQTPRYLIKTRGQQVTLSCSPISGHRSVSWYQQTPGQGLQFLFEYFSETQRNKGNFPGRFSGRQFSNSRSEMNVSTLELGDSALYLCASSLYRAGDTQYFGPGTRLTVL.